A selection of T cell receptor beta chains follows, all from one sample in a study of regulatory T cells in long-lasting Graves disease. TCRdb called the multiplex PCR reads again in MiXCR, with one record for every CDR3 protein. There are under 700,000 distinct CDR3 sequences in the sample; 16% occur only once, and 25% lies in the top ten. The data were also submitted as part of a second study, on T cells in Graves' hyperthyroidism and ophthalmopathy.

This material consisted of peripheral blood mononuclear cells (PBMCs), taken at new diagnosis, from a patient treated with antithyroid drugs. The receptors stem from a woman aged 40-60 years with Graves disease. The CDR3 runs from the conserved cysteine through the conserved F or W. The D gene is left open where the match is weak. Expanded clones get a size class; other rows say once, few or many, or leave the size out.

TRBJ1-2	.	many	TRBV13	CASSSTGRENYGYTF	TGTGCCAGCAGCTCCACAGGGAGGGAGAACTATGGCTACACCTTC
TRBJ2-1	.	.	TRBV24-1	CATSDAGALGYNEQFF	TGTGCCACCAGTGATGCAGGGGCGTTAGGATACAATGAGCAGTTCTTC
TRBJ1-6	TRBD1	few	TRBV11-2	CASSSTGDSYNSPLHF	TGTGCCAGCAGCTCGACAGGGGACTCCTATAATTCACCCCTCCACTTT
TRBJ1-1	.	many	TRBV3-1	CASSSSGQLTEAFF	TGTGCCAGCAGCTCCTCCGGGCAGTTAACTGAAGCTTTCTTT
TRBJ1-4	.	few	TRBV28	CASSSNLDTNEKLFF	TGTGCCAGCAGTTCAAACTTGGACACCAATGAAAAACTGTTTTTT
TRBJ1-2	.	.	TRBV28	CASSSPDVYGYTF	TGTGCCAGCAGTTCCCCGGACGTCTATGGCTACACCTTC
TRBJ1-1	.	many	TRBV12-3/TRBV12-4	CASGMNTEAFF	TGTGCCAGCGGAATGAACACTGAAGCTTTCTTT
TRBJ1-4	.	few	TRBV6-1	CASGILNEKLFF	TGTGCCAGCGGGATCCTTAATGAAAAACTGTTTTTT
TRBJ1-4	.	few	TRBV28	CASSSITEKLFF	TGTGCCAGCAGTTCCATTACTGAAAAACTGTTTTTT
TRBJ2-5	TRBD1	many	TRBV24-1	CATSDSRTGGVGTQYF	TGTGCCACCAGTGACTCCCGGACAGGGGGAGTCGGGACCCAGTACTTC
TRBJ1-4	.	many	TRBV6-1	CASSQTATNEKLFF	TGTGCCAGCAGTCAGACAGCAACTAATGAAAAACTGTTTTTT
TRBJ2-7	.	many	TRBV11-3	CASSATASAYEQYF	TGTGCCAGCAGCGCCACCGCCTCAGCCTACGAGCAGTACTTC
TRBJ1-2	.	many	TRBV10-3	CAISDTGTDYGYTF	TGTGCCATCAGTGATACCGGGACGGACTATGGCTACACCTTC
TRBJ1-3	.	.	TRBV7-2	CASSLGGTFVSGNTIYF	TGTGCCAGCAGCTTAGGGGGGACATTTGTCTCTGGAAACACCATATATTTT
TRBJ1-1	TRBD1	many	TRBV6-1	CASSGRGGGTEAFF	TGTGCCAGCAGTGGGAGAGGGGGCGGCACTGAAGCTTTCTTT
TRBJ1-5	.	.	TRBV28	CATTGPSHQPQHF	TGTGCCACCACAGGTCCTAGCCATCAGCCCCAGCATTTT
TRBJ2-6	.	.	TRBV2	CASSLDRNVGANVLTF	TGTGCCAGCAGTTTGGACCGAAATGTTGGGGCCAACGTCCTGACTTTC
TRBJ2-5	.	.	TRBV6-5	CASSYTRPYQETQYF	TGTGCCAGCAGTTATACCCGTCCGTACCAAGAGACCCAGTACTTC
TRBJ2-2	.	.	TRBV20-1	CSASPRFTGELFF	TGCAGTGCTAGCCCCCGCTTCACCGGGGAGCTGTTTTTT
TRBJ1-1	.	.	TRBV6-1	CASSDESMNTEAFF	TGTGCCAGCAGTGATGAGAGTATGAACACTGAAGCTTTCTTT
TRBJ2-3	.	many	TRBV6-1	CASKGRDTQYF	TGTGCCAGCAAGGGCAGGGATACGCAGTATTTT
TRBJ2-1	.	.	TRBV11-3	CASSFRGPNNEQFF	TGTGCCAGCAGCTTCAGGGGCCCGAACAATGAGCAGTTCTTC
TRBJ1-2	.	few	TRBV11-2	CASSFAGENGYTF	TGTGCCAGCAGCTTTGCGGGGGAGAATGGCTACACCTTC
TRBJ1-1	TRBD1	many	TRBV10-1	CASSAGTGASGTEAFF	TGCGCCAGCAGCGCCGGGACAGGGGCTTCGGGCACTGAAGCTTTCTTT
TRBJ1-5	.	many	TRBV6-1	CASSEARGESRLGQPQHF	TGTGCCAGCAGTGAAGCGCGGGGGGAATCGCGTTTAGGTCAGCCCCAGCATTTT
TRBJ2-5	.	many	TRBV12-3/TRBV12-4	CASSSPQGTGGETQYF	TGTGCCAGCAGTTCCCCACAGGGGACCGGGGGGGAGACCCAGTACTTC
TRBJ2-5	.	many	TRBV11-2	CASSATSRETQYF	TGTGCCAGCAGCGCGACTAGTAGAGAGACCCAGTACTTC
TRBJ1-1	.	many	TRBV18	CASSLGSGGDTEAFF	TGTGCCAGCTCCCTCGGCTCGGGAGGGGACACTGAAGCTTTCTTT
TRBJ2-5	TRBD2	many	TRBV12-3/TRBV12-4	CASRVGLAGRETQYF	TGTGCCAGCAGAGTTGGGCTAGCGGGGCGTGAGACCCAGTACTTC
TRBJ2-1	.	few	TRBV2	CAIPRGGGPENEQFF	TGTGCCATCCCGAGGGGGGGGGGGCCGGAGAATGAGCAGTTCTTC
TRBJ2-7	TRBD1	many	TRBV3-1	CASSPSRGETGPMGQYF	TGTGCCAGCAGCCCTTCAAGAGGGGAGACAGGGCCGATGGGGCAGTACTTC
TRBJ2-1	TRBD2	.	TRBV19	CASSAGTSGGNNEQFF	TGTGCCAGTAGTGCCGGGACTAGCGGGGGAAACAATGAGCAGTTCTTC
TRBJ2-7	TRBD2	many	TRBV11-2	CASSAGLAGNLDEQYF	TGTGCCAGCAGCGCCGGACTAGCGGGGAACCTTGACGAGCAGTACTTC